Below, 8 T cell receptor beta chains from the same sample are listed, as sequenced in a study of T cell changes during pregnancy in multiple sclerosis. Measured with immunoSEQ multiplex PCR; TCRdb has only the in-frame clones, and not every one. The sample has 50,000 to 65,000 clones, approximately 93% seen once. The specimen comprised CD8+ T cells from peripheral blood mononuclear cells, sampled in the second trimester of pregnancy. These TCRs come from a female donor with multiple sclerosis, enrolled in a pregnancy study.

This rearrangement joins TRBV7-3 to TRBJ1-1; 7 nucleotides align to TRBD1. Losses at the gene ends were 4 bases for V and 0 bases for J; bases not matched to a gene: 5. Germline CDR1 is SGHTA and CDR2 is FQGTGA. The CDR3 sequence is 15 residues long. CDR3 residues: CASSSSTGMNTEAFF. In nucleotides, the CDR3 is TGTGCCAGCAGCTCTTCGACAGGGATGAACACTGAAGCTTTCTTT. Full variable domain (rest looked up from reference TRBV7-3 and TRBJ1-1): GAGVSQTPSNKVTEKGKYVELRCDPISGHTALYWYRQSLGQGPEFLIYFQGTGAADDSGLPNDRFFAVRPEGSVSTLKIQRTERGDSAVYLCASSSSTGMNTEAFFGQGTRLTVV.

The CDR3 loop is CSVIDKGMNTEAFF. Written as DNA, the CDR3 is TGCAGCGTGATCGACAAAGGCATGAACACTGAAGCTTTCTTT. V usage is TRBV29-1 and J usage is TRBJ1-1; the D is unclear. V was trimmed by 6 bases and J by 0 bases, leaving 14 bases between them. This CDR3 is 14 amino acids long. Germline assignment: CDR1 SQVTM and CDR2 ANQGSEA. The variable domain in full, completed from reference TRBV29-1 and TRBJ1-1, reads SAVISQKPSRDICQRGTSLTIQCQVDSQVTMMFWYRQQPGQSLTLIATANQGSEATYESGFVIDKFPISRPNLTFSTLTVSNMSPEDSSIYLCSVIDKGMNTEAFFGQGTRLTVV.

The chain has TRBV6-5 and TRBJ1-1; D is perhaps TRBD1 (6 bases). This CDR3 is built from 15 residues. Germline V CDR1 and CDR2: MNHEY, SVGAGI. V lost 2 bases to trimming and J lost 4 bases, with 14 bases between them. The CDR3 reads CASSYGGGAATEAFF. In DNA form, the CDR3 reads TGTGCCAGCAGTTACGGTGGGGGGGCCGCCACTGAAGCTTTCTTT.

V gene TRBV5-1 combines with J gene TRBJ2-1; perhaps TRBD2 as D (5 bases). The germline V gene encodes CDR1 SGHRS and CDR2 YFSETQ. V was clipped by 4 bases and J by 4 bases, with 6 bases between them. The CDR3 spans 12 residues. CDR3 loop: CASSPGYNEQFF. The CDR3 DNA reads TGCGCCAGCAGCCCGGGGTACAATGAGCAGTTCTTC.

DNA of the CDR3: TGTGCCAGTAGTTTGACCGGGAGGTATACTGAAGCTTTCTTT. Amino acids: CASSLTGRYTEAFF. The rearrangement joins TRBV19 to TRBJ1-1; no clear D. The CDR3 consists of 14 residues. Trimming cost V 5 bases and J 5 bases, with 15 bases left between them. Germline CDR1 and CDR2: LNHDA and SQIVND (reference sequence).

This chain uses TRBV9 with TRBJ1-1, with 7 bases fitting TRBD1. V shed 4 bases, J shed 4 bases, and the junction held 13 bases outside the gene matches. The CDR3 spans 16 residues. From germline, CDR1 is SGDLS and CDR2 YYNGEE. DNA for the CDR3: TGTGCCAGCAGCCCTTTGACAGGGATGGGGGGCACTGAAGCTTTCTTT. Encoded protein: CASSPLTGMGGTEAFF.

The rearrangement links TRBV18 to TRBJ2-1; 7 bases line up with TRBD2. Per germline, CDR1 KGHSH and CDR2 LQKENI. J gave up 9 bases and V 2 bases, and 10 bases lay outside the gene matches. The CDR3 covers 15 residues. The CDR3 protein is CASSPSAGVLGEQFF. CDR3 in DNA: TGTGCCAGCTCACCATCGGCGGGAGTCTTAGGTGAGCAGTTCTTC.

The chain couples TRBV27 to TRBJ2-1; D is perhaps TRBD1 (6 bases). Germline V gene lookup returns CDR1 MNHEY and CDR2 SMNVEV (reference sequence). The CDR3 contains 13 residues. CDR3 DNA: TGTGGATCAGGGGCCGTCCCATACAATGAGCAGTTCTTC. Translating gives CGSGAVPYNEQFF.